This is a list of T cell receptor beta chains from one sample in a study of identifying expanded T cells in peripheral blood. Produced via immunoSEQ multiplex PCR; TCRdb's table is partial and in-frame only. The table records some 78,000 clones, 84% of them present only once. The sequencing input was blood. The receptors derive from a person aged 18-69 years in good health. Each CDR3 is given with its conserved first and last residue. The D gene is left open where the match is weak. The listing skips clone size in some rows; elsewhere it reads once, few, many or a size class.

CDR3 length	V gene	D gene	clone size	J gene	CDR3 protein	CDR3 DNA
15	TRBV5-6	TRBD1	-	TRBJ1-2	CASSLVAGGAWGYTF	TGTGCCAGCAGCTTGGTGGCAGGGGGCGCCTGGGGCTACACCTTC
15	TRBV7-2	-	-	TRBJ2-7	CASSLAGVSSYEQYF	TGTGCCAGCAGCTTAGCAGGGGTAAGCTCCTACGAGCAGTACTTC
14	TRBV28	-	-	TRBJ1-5	CASSLFISNQPQHF	TGTGCCAGCAGTTTATTTATTAGCAATCAGCCCCAGCATTTT
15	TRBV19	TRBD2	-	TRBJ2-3	CASSPRAGGPDTQYF	TGTGCCAGTAGTCCGAGAGCGGGAGGGCCAGATACGCAGTATTTT
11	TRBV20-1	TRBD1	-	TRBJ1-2	CSARGIGTGAF	TGCAGTGCTAGAGGTATCGGGACAGGGGCCTTC
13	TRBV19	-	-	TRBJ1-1	CASSGQTNTEAFF	TGTGCCAGTAGTGGACAGACGAACACTGAAGCTTTCTTT
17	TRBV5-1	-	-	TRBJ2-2	CASSQQPGTGNTGELFF	TGCGCCAGCAGCCAGCAACCCGGGACCGGCAACACCGGGGAGCTGTTTTTT
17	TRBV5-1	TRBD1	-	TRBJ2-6	CASNYGTGGPGANVLTF	TGCGCCAGCAATTACGGGACAGGGGGCCCTGGGGCCAACGTCCTGACTTTC
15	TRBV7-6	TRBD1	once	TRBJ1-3	CASSSDRGAGNTIYF	TGTGCCAGCAGCTCCGACAGGGGGGCTGGAAACACCATATATTTT
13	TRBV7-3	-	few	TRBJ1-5	CASSPGGNQPQHF	TGTGCCAGCAGCCCTGGGGGCAATCAGCCCCAGCATTTT
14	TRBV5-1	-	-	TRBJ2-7	CASSLDRGSYEQYF	TGCGCCAGCAGCTTGGACCGGGGCTCCTACGAGCAGTACTTC